This T cell receptor beta chain was captured by sequencing in a study of cytomegalovirus exposure and HLA in healthy donors. J gave up 3 bases and V 1 base, and 5 bases lay outside the gene matches. This CDR3 has 15 residues. CDR1 is MGHRA, CDR2 YSYEKL, per germline. Study-wide results and caveats: Cytomegalovirus association was listed for about 150 TCR beta chains. Later analysis indicated greater clonal expansion among HLA-associated TCR beta chains than among equally common other chains.

Donors in the study were healthy people who gave bone marrow. Donors likely had unrecorded immune exposures despite being nominally healthy when sampled. This clone has just a few counts. The antigen remains undetermined. PCR primers comprised 60 Vbeta and 13 Jbeta primers. Libraries were prepared by immunoSEQ multiplex PCR; TCRdb keeps only in-frame clonotypes and omits some of them. The table includes fewer than 250,000 clones, over 65% detected once. Sequenced sample: PBMCs. This clonotype was obtained from a human donor in good health. The chain joins TRBV4-1 to TRBJ1-2; 7 nucleotides match TRBD1. CDR3 amino acids: CASSQAPGQHYGYTF. For the CDR3, the DNA is TGCGCCAGCAGCCAAGCCCCGGGACAGCACTATGGCTACACCTTC.